This T cell receptor beta chain was captured by sequencing in a study of shared clonotypes between healthy human individuals. Germline V gene sequence: CDR1 GTSNPN, CDR2 SVGIG (reference sequence). V was clipped by 7 bases and J by 1 base, with 11 bases between them. CDR3 length: 13 residues. TCRdb's copy holds only in-frame clones and misses some; the assay was immunoSEQ multiplex PCR. The sample has around 2,100,000 clones, over 85% seen once. CD8 cells regarded as naive lacked CD45RO, were positively chosen for CCR7, and omitted terminally differentiated effector memory CD45RA+ cells. This receptor was obtained from a man aged 18 to 30 in good health. The specimen was naive CD8+ T cells sorted from blood. The gene calls are TRBV30 and TRBJ1-3; D is possibly TRBD1 (6 bases). CDR3 in amino acids: CALTGPSGNTIYF. For the CDR3, the DNA is TGTGCCTTGACAGGCCCTTCTGGAAACACCATATATTTT.